The 5 T cell receptor beta chains presented below share a single source sample, sequenced in a study of blood T cell repertoires in COVID-19. Generated by immunoSEQ multiplex PCR, the TCRdb table keeps only in-frame clones and is missing some. The data contain hundreds of thousands of clones, 80% to 90% of them seen just once; the ten biggest clones take up about 3%. The sequenced material came from peripheral blood. These receptors were taken from a woman in her twenties or thirties with COVID-19, enrolled during active disease.

This CDR3 is CASSQRGGINTEAFF. DNA of the CDR3: TGTGCCAGCAGCCAAAGAGGAGGTATTAACACTGAAGCTTTCTTT. The chain links TRBV4-2 to TRBJ1-1; D is uncertain. The V gene lost 2 bases and the J gene lost 2 bases, with 12 bases spanning the gap. This CDR3 comprises 15 residues. Germline CDR1 and CDR2: LGHNA and YNFKEQ.

V is TRBV2 and J is TRBJ1-4; D ambiguous. The germline V gene encodes CDR1 SNHLY and CDR2 FYNNEI. The V and J ends lost 5 bases and 8 bases respectively, with 9 bases between them. The CDR3 contains 12 residues. The CDR3 coding sequence is TGTGCCAGCAGTCAGGACTGGGAAAAACTGTTTTTT. It yields the protein CASSQDWEKLFF.

In nucleotides, the CDR3 is TGTGCCAGCAGAAAAGGACAGCACAATCAGCCCCAGCATTTT. Amino acids: CASRKGQHNQPQHF. The rearrangement links TRBV6-5 to TRBJ1-5; a possible D gene is TRBD1 (6 bases). Trimming removed 6 bases at V and 3 bases at J, with 12 bases between. The length of the CDR3 is 14 residues. CDR1 is MNHEY, CDR2 SVGAGI, per germline.

In nucleotides, the CDR3 is TGTGCCACCAGCGTAAGGACTAGCGGGAGATCTTACAATGAGCAGTTCTTC. This sequence encodes CATSVRTSGRSYNEQFF. The chain couples TRBV15 to TRBJ2-1, with TRBD2 matching 13 bases. The germline CDR1 and CDR2 sequences are LNHNV and YYDKDF (reference sequence). The CDR3 has 17 residues. J lost 4 bases, V lost 5 bases, and 8 bases had no gene match.

This clone was detected once. This chain joins TRBV4-1 and TRBJ1-6; 8 positions match TRBD1. CDR1 and CDR2 (germline): MGHRA, YSYEKL. The CDR3 contains 15 residues. The junction had 7 bases not matched to a gene; V was cut back by 4 bases and J by 8 bases. As DNA, the CDR3 is TGCGCCAGCAGCCTTACGGGACAGGCTGATTCACCCCTCCACTTT. This gives the protein CASSLTGQADSPLHF.